The 21 T cell receptor beta chains below were found in one sample sequenced in a study of a mutant IDH1 vaccine in newly diagnosed glioma (dated by TCRdb to 2020 to 2022). Libraries came from the immunoSEQ multiplex PCR assay. The table comes from immuneACCESS by way of TCRdb, which keeps in-frame sequences with V and J called. Part of the clones is missing from these tables; in studies checked, under half for an unresolved V gene and the rest for unknown reasons. The sample table shows about 83,000 clones, and around four fifths are seen once. Jointly, the top ten make up about 5.7% of the sample. The sample's time point, from its label and the paper: week 47, end of study. Each vaccine dose was 300 ug of a 20-mer mutant IDH1 peptide in Montanide, given subcutaneously with topical imiquimod. Their cognate antigens are unknown. This material consisted of PBMCs, taken from a glioma patient whose treatment included an IDH1 peptide vaccine. The receptors originated from a man in his forties with glioma.

As regards this clone: A much larger clone sits a single nucleotide away, making a read error possible. The chain carries TRBV7-2 and TRBJ2-6, with a tentative D call TRBD1 (5 bases). CDR3 size: 14 residues. Trimming cost V 6 bases and J 0 bases, with 6 bases left between them. CDR1 is SGHTA, CDR2 FQGNSA, per germline. Here the CDR3 reads CASRDSSGANVLTF. Here the CDR3 DNA reads TGTGCCAGCAGAGACAGCTCTGGGGCCAACGTCCTGACTTTC.

The chain combines TRBV2 with TRBJ1-1, with 7 bases that match TRBD1. The length of the CDR3 is 18 residues. Losses at the gene ends were 3 bases for V and 0 bases for J; bases not matched to a gene: 13. The germline CDR1 and CDR2 sequences are SNHLY and FYNNEI. CDR3 region: CASSEPPPGQPMNTEAFF. Here the CDR3 DNA reads TGTGCCAGCAGTGAGCCCCCACCGGGACAGCCCATGAACACTGAAGCTTTCTTT.

The chain uses TRBV4-3 and TRBJ2-1, with D maybe TRBD2 (6 bases). CDR3 length equals 17 residues. The ends were cut back, 1 base at V and 1 base at J, with 14 bases in the middle. Germline CDR1 is LGHNA and CDR2 is YSLEER. The CDR3 coding sequence is TGCGCCAGCAGCCAAGTTGCCACTAGCTCGTCCTACAATGAGCAGTTCTTC. Encoded protein: CASSQVATSSSYNEQFF.

This chain connects TRBV11-1 to TRBJ2-7; TRBD2 matches 10 bases. Germline V lookup: CDR1 SGHAT, CDR2 FQDESV (reference sequence). Losses at the gene ends were 1 base for V and 0 bases for J; bases not matched to a gene: 6. The CDR3 consists of 17 residues. DNA for the CDR3: TGTGCCAGCAGCTTAGGTGCCGGGACTAGCGTCTCCTACGAGCAGTACTTC. Its protein product is CASSLGAGTSVSYEQYF.

Here the CDR3 DNA reads TGCGCCAGCGGACCCGACAGGGGGAACACTGAAGCTTTCTTT. Its translation: CASGPDRGNTEAFF. This chain connects TRBV5-1 to TRBJ1-1, with 8 bases matching TRBD1. V trimming: 7 bases; J trimming: 1 base; junction bases outside the gene matches: 6. CDR1 SGHRS and CDR2 YFSETQ come from the germline V gene. The length of the CDR3 is 14 residues.

The chain combines TRBV28 with TRBJ2-3; D is undetermined. Germline-derived CDR1 and CDR2 are MDHEN and SYDVKM. With 6 bases removed from V and 1 base from J, the gap between germline ends came to 2 bases. The CDR3 is made up of 11 amino acids. The CDR3, as DNA: TGTGCCAGCAGCCGCACAGATACGCAGTATTTT. Translating it yields CASSRTDTQYF.

In this sample, this clone turned up a few times. The V and J genes are TRBV7-2 and TRBJ1-1, with D uncertain. V gave up 1 base and J gave up 4 bases, with 13 bases separating them. This CDR3 is built from 15 residues. CDR1 SGHTA and CDR2 FQGNSA come from the germline V gene. The CDR3 DNA reads TGTGCCAGCAGCTTAGGATTCCTCGTGGGCACTGAAGCTTTCTTT. Protein: CASSLGFLVGTEAFF.

This chain links TRBV29-1 with TRBJ2-1, with 7 bases identical to TRBD1. This CDR3 region has 16 residues. Germline lookup yields CDR1 SQVTM and CDR2 ANQGSEA. V lost 1 base and J lost 3; bases outside the gene matches: 9. CDR3 protein: CSVEGRQGRGYNEQFF. CDR3 coding DNA: TGCAGCGTTGAAGGTCGACAGGGAAGGGGCTACAATGAGCAGTTCTTC.

The chain employs TRBV11-3 and TRBJ2-1, with 7 bases aligning to TRBD2. V was pared by 1 base and J by 4 bases, with 4 bases of the junction left unmatched. Germline CDR1 and CDR2: SGHNT and YENEEA. CDR3 size: 15 residues. The CDR3 is CASSLGPGGYNEQFF. DNA for the CDR3: TGTGCCAGCAGCTTAGGGCCGGGAGGTTACAATGAGCAGTTCTTC.

The rearrangement joins TRBV11-2 to TRBJ1-2; 7 nucleotides line up with TRBD1. With V trimmed by 5 bases and J by 0 bases, 6 bases remained unmatched. The length of the CDR3 is 15 residues. Per the germline V gene, CDR1 is SGHAT and CDR2 is FQNNGV. CDR3 region: CASSTLTGTNYGYTF. The CDR3 DNA reads TGTGCCAGCAGCACCTTGACAGGGACTAACTATGGCTACACCTTC.

V is TRBV2 and J is TRBJ1-6; 7 bases match TRBD1. Germline loops: CDR1 SNHLY, CDR2 FYNNEI. This CDR3 region has 16 residues. Trimming took 5 bases from V and 9 from J; bases not matched to a gene: 13. The CDR3 reads CASSSARQGSGSPLHF. The DNA of the CDR3 is TGTGCCAGCAGTTCCGCTCGACAGGGAAGTGGTTCACCCCTCCACTTT. Variable domain in full (rest from reference TRBV2 and TRBJ1-6): EPEVTQTPSHQVTQMGQEVILRCVPISNHLYFYWYRQILGQKVEFLVSFYNNEISEKSEIFDDQFSVERPDGSNFTLKIRSTKLEDSAMYFCASSSARQGSGSPLHFGNGTRLTVT.

The CDR3 DNA follows: TGCGCCAGCAGCATCGAGACAGGGAGCCACAATGAGCAGTTCTTC. It codes for CASSIETGSHNEQFF. The chain joins TRBV5-1 to TRBJ2-1; 7 nucleotides agree with TRBD1. The CDR3 contains 15 residues. Germline trimming cut 4 bases from V and 5 bases from J; bases unmatched to any gene: 9. The V gene's germline CDR1 is SGHRS and CDR2 YFSETQ.

V usage is TRBV7-2 and J usage is TRBJ2-7, with D perhaps TRBD2 (6 bases). The length of the CDR3 is 16 residues. Germline V gene sequence: CDR1 SGHTA, CDR2 FQGNSA. V lost 5 bases and J 0 bases, leaving 17 bases between the germline ends. CDR3 protein: CASSGRGTFSSYEQYF. The CDR3, as DNA: TGTGCCAGCAGCGGGCGAGGGACTTTTAGCTCCTACGAGCAGTACTTC.

The V call is TRBV7-2, the J call TRBJ2-7; a possible D gene is TRBD2 (6 bases). The CDR3 is made up of 12 amino acids. The V end lost 8 bases, the J end lost 3 bases, and 11 bases lay between the germline ends. Germline lookup yields CDR1 SGHTA and CDR2 FQGNSA. The DNA for the CDR3 is TGTGCCAGCCTTGGGCGGGACTACGAGCAGTACTTC. Encoded protein: CASLGRDYEQYF.

The chain employs TRBV6-6 and TRBJ2-2, with 9 bases matching TRBD1. CDR1 and CDR2 (germline): MNHNY, SVGAGI (reference sequence). V trimming: 4 bases; J trimming: 3 bases; junction bases outside the gene matches: 3. There are 15 residues in the CDR3. The CDR3: CASSWDRVDTGELFF. DNA of the CDR3: TGTGCCAGCAGTTGGGACAGGGTGGACACCGGGGAGCTGTTTTTT.

This chain connects TRBV9 to TRBJ1-4; D remains unclear. The CDR3 contains 14 residues. The V end was cut by 0 bases, the J end by 1 base, with 4 bases between. Germline V CDR1 and CDR2: SGDLS, YYNGEE. The CDR3 DNA is TGTGCCAGCAGCGTAGCCGAAACTAATGAAAAACTGTTTTTT. The encoded protein is CASSVAETNEKLFF.

V usage is TRBV5-4 and J usage is TRBJ2-5; D unresolved. Per the germline V gene, CDR1 is SGHNT and CDR2 is YYREEE (reference sequence). The CDR3 extends over 13 amino acids. Trimming removed 1 base from V and 2 bases from J, with 6 bases in between. The CDR3 DNA follows: TGTGCCAGCAGCTTGTTCCCGCAAGAGACCCAGTACTTC. Its translation is CASSLFPQETQYF.

CDR3 bases: TGTGCCAGCAGGGAAAACGCTGGGGTTGGGGAGCAGTACTTC. Translating it yields CASRENAGVGEQYF. The chain uses TRBV2 and TRBJ2-7; D is ambiguous. V was cut by 6 bases and J by 7 bases, with 19 bases left in between. Germline CDR1 SNHLY, CDR2 FYNNEI. The CDR3 runs 14 residues.

The CDR3 DNA sequence: TGTGCCAGCAGCTTTCCGACAGGGGGCTCTTATGGCTACACCTTC. This translates into CASSFPTGGSYGYTF. This chain connects TRBV5-8 to TRBJ1-2, with 10 positions matching TRBD1. Trimming at V came to 2 bases and at J to 5 bases, leaving 6 bases not matched to a gene. Germline CDR1 SGHTS, CDR2 YDEGEE. The CDR3 runs 15 residues.

V usage is TRBV18 and J usage is TRBJ2-3; 8 nucleotides agree with TRBD2. The CDR3 spans 16 residues. Germline V gene lookup returns CDR1 KGHSH and CDR2 LQKENI. V dropped 1 base and J dropped 0; count of bases not matched to a gene: 3. CDR3 sequence: CASSPRGLGSTDTQYF. The CDR3 bases are TGTGCCAGCTCACCACGGGGACTAGGGAGCACAGATACGCAGTATTTT.

The chain is built from TRBV4-3 and TRBJ2-2; the D gene is possibly TRBD1 (6 bases). Trimming took off 1 base at V and 6 bases at J, with 15 bases between the two ends. This CDR3 has 16 amino acids. Germline loops: CDR1 LGHNA, CDR2 YSLEER. The CDR3 spells CASSQGGRGFAGELFF. CDR3 coding DNA: TGCGCCAGCAGCCAAGGCGGCAGGGGTTTTGCCGGGGAGCTGTTTTTT.